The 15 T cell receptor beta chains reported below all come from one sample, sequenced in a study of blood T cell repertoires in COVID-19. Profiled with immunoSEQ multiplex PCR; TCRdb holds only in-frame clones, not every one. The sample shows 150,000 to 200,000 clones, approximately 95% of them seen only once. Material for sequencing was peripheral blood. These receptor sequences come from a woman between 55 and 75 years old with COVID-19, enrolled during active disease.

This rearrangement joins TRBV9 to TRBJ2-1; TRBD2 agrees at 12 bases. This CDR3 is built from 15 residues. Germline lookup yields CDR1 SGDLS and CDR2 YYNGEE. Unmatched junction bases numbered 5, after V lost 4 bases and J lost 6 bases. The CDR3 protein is CASSLRLAGVNEQFF. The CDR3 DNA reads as TGTGCCAGCAGCCTACGACTAGCGGGGGTCAATGAGCAGTTCTTC.

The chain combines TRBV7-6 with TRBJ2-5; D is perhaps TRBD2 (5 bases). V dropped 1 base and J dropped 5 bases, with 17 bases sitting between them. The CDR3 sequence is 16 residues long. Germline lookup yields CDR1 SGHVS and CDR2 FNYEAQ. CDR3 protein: CASSLVILGSGETQYF. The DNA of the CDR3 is TGTGCCAGCAGCTTAGTGATATTGGGGTCGGGGGAGACCCAGTACTTC.

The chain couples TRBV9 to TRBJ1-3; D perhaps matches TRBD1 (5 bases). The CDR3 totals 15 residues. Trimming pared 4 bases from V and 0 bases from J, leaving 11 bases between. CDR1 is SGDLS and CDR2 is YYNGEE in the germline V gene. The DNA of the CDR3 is TGTGCCAGCAGCTACACAGGCGACTCTGGAAACACCATATATTTT. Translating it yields CASSYTGDSGNTIYF.

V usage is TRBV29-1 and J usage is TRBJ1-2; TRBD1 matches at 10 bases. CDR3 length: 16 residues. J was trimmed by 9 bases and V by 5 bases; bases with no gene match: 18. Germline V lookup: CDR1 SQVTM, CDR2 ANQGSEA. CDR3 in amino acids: CSVRQGALRGLGSYTF. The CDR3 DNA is TGCAGCGTTCGACAGGGGGCGCTTAGGGGGTTGGGGAGCTACACCTTC.

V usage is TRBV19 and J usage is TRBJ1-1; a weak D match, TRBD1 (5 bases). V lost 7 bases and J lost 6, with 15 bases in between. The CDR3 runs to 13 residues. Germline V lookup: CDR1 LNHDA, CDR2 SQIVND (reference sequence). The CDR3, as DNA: TGTGCCAGTAAGTGGCAGGGCACCGCTGAAGCTTTCTTT. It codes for CASKWQGTAEAFF.

As DNA, the CDR3 is TGTGCCAGCAGCGCCCGACAGGGTCAGCCCCAGCATTTT. It encodes CASSARQGQPQHF. This chain uses TRBV7-3 with TRBJ1-5, with 7 bases that match TRBD1. The CDR3 spans 13 residues. The V and J ends lost 5 bases and 6 bases, in that order; junction bases with no gene match: 4. Germline CDR1 SGHTA, CDR2 FQGTGA.

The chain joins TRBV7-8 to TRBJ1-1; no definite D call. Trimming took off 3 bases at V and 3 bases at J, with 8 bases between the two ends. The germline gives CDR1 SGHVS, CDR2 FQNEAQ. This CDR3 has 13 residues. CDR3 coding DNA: TGTGCCAGCAGCTTCGGGGTGGACACTGAAGCTTTCTTT. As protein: CASSFGVDTEAFF.

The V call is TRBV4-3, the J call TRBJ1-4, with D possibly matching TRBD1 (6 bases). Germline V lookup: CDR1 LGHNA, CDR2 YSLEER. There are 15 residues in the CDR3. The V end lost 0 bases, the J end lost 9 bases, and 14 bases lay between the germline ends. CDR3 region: CASSQDPRGRQKLFF. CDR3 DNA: TGCGCCAGCAGCCAAGATCCCAGGGGAAGACAAAAACTGTTTTTT.

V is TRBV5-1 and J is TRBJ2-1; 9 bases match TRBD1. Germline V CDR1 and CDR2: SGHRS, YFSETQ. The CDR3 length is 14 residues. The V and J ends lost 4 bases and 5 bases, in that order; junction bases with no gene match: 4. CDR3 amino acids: CASSPGQGHNEQFF. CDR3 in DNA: TGCGCCAGCAGCCCGGGACAGGGCCACAATGAGCAGTTCTTC.

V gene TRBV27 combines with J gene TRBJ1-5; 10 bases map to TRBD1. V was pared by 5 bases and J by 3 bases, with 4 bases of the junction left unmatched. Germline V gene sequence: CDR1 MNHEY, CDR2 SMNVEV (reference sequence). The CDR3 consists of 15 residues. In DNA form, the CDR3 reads TGTGCCAGCAGTACGGACAGGGGGTCCAATCAGCCCCAGCATTTT. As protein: CASSTDRGSNQPQHF.

The CDR3 region is CASSLGIGQPQHF. CDR3 in DNA: TGTGCCAGCAGCTTAGGTATCGGGCAGCCCCAGCATTTT. The chain joins TRBV11-2 to TRBJ1-5; D is undetermined. Germline V gene data show CDR1 as SGHAT and CDR2 as FQNNGV. The V end lost 1 base, the J end lost 7 bases, and 8 bases lay between the germline ends. The CDR3 runs 13 residues. Full variable domain (outside the CDR3, taken from reference TRBV11-2 and TRBJ1-5): EAGVAQSPRYKIIEKRQSVAFWCNPISGHATLYWYQQILGQGPKLLIQFQNNGVVDDSQLPKDRFSAERLKGVDSTLKIQPAKLEDSAVYLCASSLGIGQPQHFGDGTRLSIL.

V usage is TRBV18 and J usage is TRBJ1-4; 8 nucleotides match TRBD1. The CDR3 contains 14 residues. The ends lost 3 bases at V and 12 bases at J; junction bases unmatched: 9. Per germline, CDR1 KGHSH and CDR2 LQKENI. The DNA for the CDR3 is TGTGCCAGCTCACCTTCCCCTCTACAGGGGGAACTGTTTTTT. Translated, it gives CASSPSPLQGELFF.

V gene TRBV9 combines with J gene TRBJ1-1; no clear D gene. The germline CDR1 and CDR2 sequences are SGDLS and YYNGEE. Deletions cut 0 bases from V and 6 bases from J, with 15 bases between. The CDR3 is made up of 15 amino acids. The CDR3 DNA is TGTGCCAGCAGCGTAGGCGCTGGGAGGGTGTCTGAAGCTTTCTTT. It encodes CASSVGAGRVSEAFF.

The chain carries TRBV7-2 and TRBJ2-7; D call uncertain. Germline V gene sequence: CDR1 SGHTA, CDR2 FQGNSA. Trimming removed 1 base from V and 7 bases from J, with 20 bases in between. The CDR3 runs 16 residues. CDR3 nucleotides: TGTGCCAGCAGCTTAGTGCTCAACCCACCAGGAATGGAGCAGTACTTC. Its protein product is CASSLVLNPPGMEQYF.

CDR3 sequence: CAIRQGTNEKLFF. The CDR3 region has the DNA TGTGCCATCCGACAGGGTACTAATGAAAAACTGTTTTTT. The gene calls are TRBV10-3 and TRBJ1-4, with 7 bases that match TRBD1. CDR3 length: 13 amino acids. Germline CDR1 reads ENHRY; CDR2 reads SYGVKD. V gave up 8 bases and J gave up 2 bases; unmatched junction bases: 2.